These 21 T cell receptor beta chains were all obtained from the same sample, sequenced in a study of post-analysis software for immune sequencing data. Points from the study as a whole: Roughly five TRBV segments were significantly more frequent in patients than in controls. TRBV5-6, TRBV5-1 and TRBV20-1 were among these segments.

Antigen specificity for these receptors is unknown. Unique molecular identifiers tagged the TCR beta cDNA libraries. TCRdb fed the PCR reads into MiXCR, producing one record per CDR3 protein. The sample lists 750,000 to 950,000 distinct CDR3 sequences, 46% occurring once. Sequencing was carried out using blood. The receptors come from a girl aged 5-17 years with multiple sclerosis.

CDR3: CASSMAGLANTGELFF. The DNA of the CDR3 is TGCGCCAGCAGCATGGCGGGTCTGGCGAACACCGGGGAGCTGTTTTTT. V and J are TRBV5-1 and TRBJ2-2; TRBD2 is a possible D gene (5 bases). The CDR3 is 16 residues long. V lost 4 bases and J lost 0, with 13 bases in between. Germline CDR1 and CDR2: SGHRS and YFSETQ.

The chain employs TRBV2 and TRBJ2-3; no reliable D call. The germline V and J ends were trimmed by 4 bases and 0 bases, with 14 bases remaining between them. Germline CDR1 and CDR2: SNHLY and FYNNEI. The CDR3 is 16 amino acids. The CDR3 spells CASSVAALPSTDTQYF. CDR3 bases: TGTGCCAGCAGTGTGGCAGCCCTTCCTAGCACAGATACGCAGTATTTT.

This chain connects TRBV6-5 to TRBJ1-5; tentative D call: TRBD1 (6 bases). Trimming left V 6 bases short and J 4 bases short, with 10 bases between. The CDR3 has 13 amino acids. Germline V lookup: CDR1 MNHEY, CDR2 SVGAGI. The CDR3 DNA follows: TGTGCCAGCAGCGAAGGGGGAAATCAGCCCCAGCATTTT. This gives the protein CASSEGGNQPQHF.

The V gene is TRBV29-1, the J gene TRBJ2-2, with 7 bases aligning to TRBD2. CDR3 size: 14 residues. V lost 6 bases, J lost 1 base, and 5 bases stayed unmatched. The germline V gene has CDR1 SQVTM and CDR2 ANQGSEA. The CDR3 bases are TGCAGCGTCCAGTGGGGGGGGAACACCGGGGAGCTGTTTTTT. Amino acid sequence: CSVQWGGNTGELFF.

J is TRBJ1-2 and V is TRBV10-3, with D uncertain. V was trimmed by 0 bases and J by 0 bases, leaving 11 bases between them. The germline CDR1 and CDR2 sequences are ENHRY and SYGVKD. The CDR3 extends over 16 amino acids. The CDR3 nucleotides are TGTGCCATCAGTGAGTCGGAAGGGTCCCCTAACTATGGCTACACCTTC. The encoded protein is CAISESEGSPNYGYTF.

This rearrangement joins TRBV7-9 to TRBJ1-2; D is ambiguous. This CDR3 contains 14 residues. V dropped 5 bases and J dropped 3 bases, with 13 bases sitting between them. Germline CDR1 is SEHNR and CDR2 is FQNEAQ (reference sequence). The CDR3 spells CASSPGLGDYGYTF. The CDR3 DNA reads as TGTGCCAGCAGCCCTGGGTTGGGTGACTATGGCTACACCTTC.

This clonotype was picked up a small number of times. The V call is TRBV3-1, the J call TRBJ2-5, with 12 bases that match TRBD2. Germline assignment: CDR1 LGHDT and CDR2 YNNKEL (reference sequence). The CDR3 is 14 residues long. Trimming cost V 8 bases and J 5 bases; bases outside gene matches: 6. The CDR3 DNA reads TGTGCCAGCGGACATACTAGCGGGAGGGAGACCCAGTACTTC. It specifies CASGHTSGRETQYF.

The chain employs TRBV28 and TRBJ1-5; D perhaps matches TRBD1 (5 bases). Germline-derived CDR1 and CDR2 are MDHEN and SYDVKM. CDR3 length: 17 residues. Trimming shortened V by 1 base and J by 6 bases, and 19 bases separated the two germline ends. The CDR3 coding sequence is TGTGCCAGCAGTTTATCGACAGTGGGAGGTTTTGTTCAGCCCCAGCATTTT. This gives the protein CASSLSTVGGFVQPQHF.

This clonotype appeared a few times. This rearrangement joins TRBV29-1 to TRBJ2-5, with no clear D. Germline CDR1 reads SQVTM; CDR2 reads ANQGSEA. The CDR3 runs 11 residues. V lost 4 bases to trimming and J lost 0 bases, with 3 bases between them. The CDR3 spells CSVVNQETQYF. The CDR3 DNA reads TGCAGCGTTGTAAACCAAGAGACCCAGTACTTC.

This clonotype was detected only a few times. The CDR3 sequence: CASSYPGQANTEAFF. CDR3 nucleotides: TGTGCCAGCAGTTACCCGGGACAGGCGAACACTGAAGCTTTCTTT. This sequence joins TRBV6-5 and TRBJ1-1; 8 bases are a match to TRBD1. With V trimmed by 2 bases and J by 1 base, 3 bases remained unmatched. Germline values: CDR1 MNHEY, CDR2 SVGAGI. The CDR3 has 15 amino acids.

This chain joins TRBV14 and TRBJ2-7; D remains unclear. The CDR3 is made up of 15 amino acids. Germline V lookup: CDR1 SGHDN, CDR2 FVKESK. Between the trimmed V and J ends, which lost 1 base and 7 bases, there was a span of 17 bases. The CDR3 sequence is CASSQVSMVHNEQYF. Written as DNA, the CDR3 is TGTGCCAGCAGCCAAGTGTCGATGGTACACAATGAGCAGTACTTC.

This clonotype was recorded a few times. The CDR3 bases are TGTGCCAGCAGTTTAACCCTTGGGACTAGCGGGATTAATGAGCAGTTCTTC. Encoded protein: CASSLTLGTSGINEQFF. The chain carries TRBV27 and TRBJ2-1, with 13 nucleotides matching TRBD2. Looked up from germline, CDR1 is MNHEY and CDR2 is SMNVEV (reference sequence). The J segment lost 7 bases and the V segment lost 2 bases, leaving 8 bases of the junction unmatched. This CDR3 has 17 residues.

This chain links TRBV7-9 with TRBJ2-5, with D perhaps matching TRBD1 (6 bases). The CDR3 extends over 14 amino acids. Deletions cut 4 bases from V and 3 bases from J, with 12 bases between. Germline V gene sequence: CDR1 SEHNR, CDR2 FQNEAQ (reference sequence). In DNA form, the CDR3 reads TGTGCCAGCAGCTCCCCGGACAGCAAAGAGACCCAGTACTTC. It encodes CASSSPDSKETQYF.

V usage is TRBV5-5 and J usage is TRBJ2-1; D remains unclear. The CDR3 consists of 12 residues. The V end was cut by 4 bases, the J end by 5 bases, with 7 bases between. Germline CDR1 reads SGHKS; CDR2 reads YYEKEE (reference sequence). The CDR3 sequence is CASSIQDNEQFF. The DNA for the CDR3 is TGTGCCAGCAGCATTCAGGACAATGAGCAGTTCTTC.

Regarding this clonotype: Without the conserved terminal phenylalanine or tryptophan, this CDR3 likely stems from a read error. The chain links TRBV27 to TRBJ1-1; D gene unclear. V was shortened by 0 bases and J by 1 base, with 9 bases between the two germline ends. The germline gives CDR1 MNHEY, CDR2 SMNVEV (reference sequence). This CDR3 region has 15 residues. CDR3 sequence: CASSLSPGPNTEAFV. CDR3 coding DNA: TGTGCCAGCAGTTTATCCCCGGGCCCGAACACTGAAGCTTTCGTT.

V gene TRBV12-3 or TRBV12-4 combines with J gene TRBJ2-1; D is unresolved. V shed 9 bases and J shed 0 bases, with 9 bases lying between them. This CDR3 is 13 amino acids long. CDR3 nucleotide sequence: TGTGCCAGTGCGGAAAGCTCCTACAATGAGCAGTTCTTC. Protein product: CASAESSYNEQFF.

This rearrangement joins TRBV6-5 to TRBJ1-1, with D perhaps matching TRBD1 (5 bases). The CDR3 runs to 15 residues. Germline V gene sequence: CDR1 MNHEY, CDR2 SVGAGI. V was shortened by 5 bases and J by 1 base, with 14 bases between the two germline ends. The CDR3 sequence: CASSTGPPGNTEAFF. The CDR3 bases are TGTGCCAGCAGTACAGGACCACCAGGGAACACTGAAGCTTTCTTT.

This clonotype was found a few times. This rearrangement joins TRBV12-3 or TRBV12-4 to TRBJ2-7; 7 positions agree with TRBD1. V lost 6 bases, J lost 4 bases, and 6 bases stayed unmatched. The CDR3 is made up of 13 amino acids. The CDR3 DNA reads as TGTGCCAGCAGCCCGACAGGGTGGTACGAGCAGTACTTC. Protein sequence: CASSPTGWYEQYF.

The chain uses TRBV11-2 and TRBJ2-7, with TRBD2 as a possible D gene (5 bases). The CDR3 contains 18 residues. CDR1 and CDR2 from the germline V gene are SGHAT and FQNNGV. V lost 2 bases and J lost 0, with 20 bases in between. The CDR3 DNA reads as TGTGCCAGCAGCTTACCCCGACTACCCCAGGACTCCTCCTACGAGCAGTACTTC. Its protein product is CASSLPRLPQDSSYEQYF.

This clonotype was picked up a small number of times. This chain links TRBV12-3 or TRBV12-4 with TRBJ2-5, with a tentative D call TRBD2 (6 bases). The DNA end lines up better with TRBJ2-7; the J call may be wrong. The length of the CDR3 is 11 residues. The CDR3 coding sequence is TGTGCCAGCAGCGGGGGATTCGAGCAGTACTTC. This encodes CASSGGFEQYF.

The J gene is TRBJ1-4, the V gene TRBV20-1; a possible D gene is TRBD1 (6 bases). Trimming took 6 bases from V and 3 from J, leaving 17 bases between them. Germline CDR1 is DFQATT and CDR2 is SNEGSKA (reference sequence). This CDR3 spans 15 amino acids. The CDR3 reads CSARQDPGANEKLFF. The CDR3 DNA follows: TGCAGTGCCAGACAGGACCCAGGAGCTAATGAAAAACTGTTTTTT.